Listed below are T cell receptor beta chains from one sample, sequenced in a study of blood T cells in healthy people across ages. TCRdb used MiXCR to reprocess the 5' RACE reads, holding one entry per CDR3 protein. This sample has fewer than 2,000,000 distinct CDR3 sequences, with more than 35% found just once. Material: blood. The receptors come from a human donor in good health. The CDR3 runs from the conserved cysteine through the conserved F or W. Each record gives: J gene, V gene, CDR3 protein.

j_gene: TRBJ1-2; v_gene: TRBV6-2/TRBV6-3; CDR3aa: CVSRDYGYTF
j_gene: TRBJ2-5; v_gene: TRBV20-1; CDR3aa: CSARDPLAGAQETQYF
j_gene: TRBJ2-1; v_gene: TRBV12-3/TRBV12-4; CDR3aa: CASSFGAGTYNEQFF
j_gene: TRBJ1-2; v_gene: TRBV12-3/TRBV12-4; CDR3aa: CASSSYRAAGYTF
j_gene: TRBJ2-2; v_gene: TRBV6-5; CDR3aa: CASSSVLVMGTGELFF
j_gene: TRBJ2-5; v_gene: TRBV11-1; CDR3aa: CASSSNRETQYF
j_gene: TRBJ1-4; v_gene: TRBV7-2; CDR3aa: CASSSRGQEKLFF
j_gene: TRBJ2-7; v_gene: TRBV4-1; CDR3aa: CASSQEWSGDEQYF
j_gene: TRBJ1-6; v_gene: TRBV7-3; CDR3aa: CASSLSGYSPLHF
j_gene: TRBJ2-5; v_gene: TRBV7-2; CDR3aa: CASSHQRGPQETQYF
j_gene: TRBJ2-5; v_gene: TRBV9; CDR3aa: CASSAGGAWQETQYF
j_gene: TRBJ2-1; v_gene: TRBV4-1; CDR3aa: CAGAGGRGATYNEQFF
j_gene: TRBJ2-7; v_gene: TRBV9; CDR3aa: CASSASGQGYEQYF
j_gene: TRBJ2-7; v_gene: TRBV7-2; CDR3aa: CASSKGRAYEQYF
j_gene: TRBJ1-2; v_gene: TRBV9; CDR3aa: CASSVAVQGKHGYTF
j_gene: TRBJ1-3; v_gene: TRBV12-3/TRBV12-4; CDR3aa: CASSFGPRSGNTIYF
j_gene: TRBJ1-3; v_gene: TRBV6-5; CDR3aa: CASSYADSRGTTIYF
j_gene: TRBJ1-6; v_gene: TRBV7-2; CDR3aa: CASSLQGQDYNSPLHF
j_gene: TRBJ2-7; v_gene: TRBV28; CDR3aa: CASSLERGATYEQYF
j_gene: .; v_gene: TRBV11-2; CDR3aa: CASSLIVSVGGETQYF
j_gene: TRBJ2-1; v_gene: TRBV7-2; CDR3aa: CASSFTRDREEFF
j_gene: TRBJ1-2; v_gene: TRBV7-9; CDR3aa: CASSLGSGTGGYGYTF
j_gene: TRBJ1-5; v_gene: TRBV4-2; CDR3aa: CASSRSDRGNQPQHF
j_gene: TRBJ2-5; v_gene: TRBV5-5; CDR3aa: CASSSGWSDFWETQYF
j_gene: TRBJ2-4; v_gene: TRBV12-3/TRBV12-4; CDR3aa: CASSSYSGGLNIQYF
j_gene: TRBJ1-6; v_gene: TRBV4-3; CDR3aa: CASSQIKGSPLHF
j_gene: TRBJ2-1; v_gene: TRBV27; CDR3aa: CASSPPGGVYNEQFF
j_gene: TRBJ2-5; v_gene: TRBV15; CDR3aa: CATSKGALYQETQYF
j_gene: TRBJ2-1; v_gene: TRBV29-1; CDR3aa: CSVDGQGAICDEQFF
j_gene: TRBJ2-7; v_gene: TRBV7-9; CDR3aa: CASSFRTDGYEQYF
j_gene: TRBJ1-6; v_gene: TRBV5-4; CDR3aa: CASSLDGQVAYNSPLHF
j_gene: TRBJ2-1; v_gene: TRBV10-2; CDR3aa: CASSDSGVYNEQFF
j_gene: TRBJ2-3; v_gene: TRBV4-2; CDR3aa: CASSSRGGSSTDTQYF
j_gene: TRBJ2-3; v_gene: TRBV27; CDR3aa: CASSFGRASTDTQYF
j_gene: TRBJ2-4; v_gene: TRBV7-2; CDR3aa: CASSAGPLAKNIQYF
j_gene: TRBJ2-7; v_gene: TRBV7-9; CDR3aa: CASSLVRDAYEQYF
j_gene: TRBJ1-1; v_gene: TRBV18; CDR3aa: CASSPGTDREAFF
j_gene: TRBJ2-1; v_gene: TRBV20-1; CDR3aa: CSVEVFEQFF
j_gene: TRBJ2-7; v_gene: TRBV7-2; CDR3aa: CASSLDHSGGSTYEQYF
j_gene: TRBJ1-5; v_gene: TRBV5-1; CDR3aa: CASGGQDPWAHQPQHF
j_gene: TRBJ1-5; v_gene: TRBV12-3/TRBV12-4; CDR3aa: CASSLVPDTQPQHF
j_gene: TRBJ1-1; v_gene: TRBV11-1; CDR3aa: CASSLARGTNTEAFF
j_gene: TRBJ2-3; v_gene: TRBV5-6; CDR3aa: CASSFGIQRDTDTQYF
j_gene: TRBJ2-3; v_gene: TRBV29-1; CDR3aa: CSVEDRQGDTQYF
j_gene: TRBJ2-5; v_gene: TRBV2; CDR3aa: CASTGIQETQYF
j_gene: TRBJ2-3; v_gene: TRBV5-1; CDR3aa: CASSFHGPTDTQYF
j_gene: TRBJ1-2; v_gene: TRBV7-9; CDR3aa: CASSLMAQGLNGYTF
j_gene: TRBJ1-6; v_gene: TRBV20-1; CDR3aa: CSATIGDSPLHF
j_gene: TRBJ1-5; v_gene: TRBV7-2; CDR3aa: CASSSGPRNNQPQHF
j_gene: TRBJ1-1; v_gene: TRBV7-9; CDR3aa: CASSGKQGVGEAFF
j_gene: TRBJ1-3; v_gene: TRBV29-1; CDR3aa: CSVEDWGEASGNTIYF
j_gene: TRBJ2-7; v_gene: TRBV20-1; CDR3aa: CAAEAGTEAYEQYF
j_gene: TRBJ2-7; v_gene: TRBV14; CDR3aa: CASSRTRTDYTYEQYF